Each of the 26 T cell receptor beta chains below was sequenced from the same sample in a study of blood T cell repertoires in COVID-19. Sequencing was performed with immunoSEQ multiplex PCR; in TCRdb, only in-frame clones are kept and a portion is missing. Here the sample spans about 280,000 clones, around 85% being singletons. The sample comprised peripheral blood. These receptors came from a woman under 40 who had recovered from COVID-19.

The chain is built from TRBV24-1 and TRBJ2-3, with 7 nucleotides matching TRBD2. Germline CDR1 reads KGHDR; CDR2 reads SFDVKD. The length of the CDR3 is 14 residues. The V gene end was trimmed by 3 bases and the J gene end by 2 bases; junction bases not matched to a gene: 1. DNA for the CDR3: TGTGCCACCAGTGATCGGGGGGACACAGATACGCAGTATTTT. Translation gives CATSDRGDTDTQYF.

The chain carries TRBV2 and TRBJ2-3; TRBD1 agrees at 7 bases. Germline CDR1 is SNHLY and CDR2 is FYNNEI. The J segment lost 7 bases and the V segment lost 3 bases, leaving 13 bases of the junction unmatched. The CDR3 runs to 16 residues. The DNA of the CDR3 is TGTGCCAGCAGTGAGAAACCAGGGGGAGCACTCTATACGCAGTATTTT. It specifies CASSEKPGGALYTQYF.

The V and J genes are TRBV29-1 and TRBJ2-7; TRBD2 matches 10 bases. V gave up 6 bases and J gave up 4 bases; unmatched junction bases: 12. This CDR3 is 15 amino acids long. The germline gives CDR1 SQVTM, CDR2 ANQGSEA. CDR3 in DNA: TGCAGCGTGAACGAGGTTTCTAGCGGGAGATACGAGCAGTACTTC. Translated, it gives CSVNEVSSGRYEQYF.

The chain combines TRBV7-3 with TRBJ2-2; 8 nucleotides line up with TRBD2. Trimming cost V 3 bases and J 4 bases; bases outside gene matches: 7. From germline, CDR1 is SGHTA and CDR2 FQGTGA. This CDR3 comprises 16 residues. DNA of the CDR3: TGTGCCAGCAGCTTGAACGGGAGGGGGATCACCGGGGAGCTGTTTTTT. Translated: CASSLNGRGITGELFF. The entire variable domain, with the rest obtained from reference TRBV7-3 and TRBJ2-2, is as follows: GAGVSQTPSNKVTEKGKYVELRCDPISGHTALYWYRQSLGQGPEFLIYFQGTGAADDSGLPNDRFFAVRPEGSVSTLKIQRTERGDSAVYLCASSLNGRGITGELFFGEGSRLTVL.

V usage is TRBV21-1 and J usage is TRBJ1-6; the table's D call of TRBD1 was not tested on the DNA. TRBV21-1 is a recognized pseudogene. This CDR3 region has 16 residues. CDR3 nucleotides: TGTGCCAGCAGACCTGACAGACGGGCCTATAATTCACCCCTCCACTTT. Protein product: CASRPDRRAYNSPLHF.

This chain joins TRBV24-1 and TRBJ2-1; D remains ambiguous. CDR3 size: 12 residues. Germline V CDR1 and CDR2: KGHDR, SFDVKD. Between the trimmed V and J ends, which lost 2 bases and 8 bases, there was a span of 6 bases. CDR3 DNA sequence: TGTGCCACCAGTGATTCGTCCCATGAGCAGTTCTTC. This translates into CATSDSSHEQFF.

J is TRBJ2-7 and V is TRBV3-1 (or the pseudogene TRBV3-2), with 9 positions matching TRBD1. V gave up 4 bases and J gave up 4 bases; unmatched junction bases: 5. This CDR3 has 14 amino acids. CDR1 and CDR2 from the germline V gene are LGHDT and YNNKEL (reference sequence). The CDR3 nucleotides are TGTGCCAGCAGCCTAGACAGGGGGTCGTACGAGCAGTACTTC. The encoded protein is CASSLDRGSYEQYF.

The chain uses TRBV5-8 and TRBJ1-6; D unclear. The V gene lost 4 bases and the J gene lost 0 bases, with 11 bases spanning the gap. The length of the CDR3 is 16 residues. Looked up from germline, CDR1 is SGHTS and CDR2 is YDEGEE. The DNA for the CDR3 is TGTGCCAGCAGCCTCCACCCGAGCTCCTATAATTCACCCCTCCACTTT. Amino acid sequence: CASSLHPSSYNSPLHF.

The rearrangement links TRBV2 to TRBJ2-7, with D tentatively TRBD2 (5 bases). The CDR3 runs 14 residues. Looked up from germline, CDR1 is SNHLY and CDR2 is FYNNEI. The V and J ends lost 6 bases and 2 bases respectively, with 14 bases between them. The CDR3 coding sequence is TGTGCCAGCAGCTCGGGTAGCGTAGCCTACGAGCAGTACTTC. Residues: CASSSGSVAYEQYF.

The chain has TRBV27 and TRBJ1-5; D is unresolved. Germline V gene lookup returns CDR1 MNHEY and CDR2 SMNVEV (reference sequence). Between the trimmed V and J ends, which lost 3 bases and 5 bases, there was a span of 5 bases. The CDR3 is 12 residues long. CDR3 region: CASSFIDQPQHF. Written as DNA, the CDR3 is TGTGCCAGCAGTTTTATCGATCAGCCCCAGCATTTT.

This clone showed up just once. The gene calls are TRBV28 and TRBJ1-2, with 7 bases that match TRBD1. With 4 bases clipped from V and 1 base from J, the junction kept 9 bases outside the gene matches. Germline V gives CDR1 MDHEN, CDR2 SYDVKM. The CDR3 runs 16 residues. The CDR3 loop reads CASSSTGTEINYGYTF. CDR3 nucleotide sequence: TGTGCCAGCAGTTCGACCGGGACAGAGATTAACTATGGCTACACCTTC.

This chain links TRBV7-2 with TRBJ2-7; 7 nucleotides align to TRBD2. The CDR3 totals 13 residues. Germline assignment: CDR1 SGHTA and CDR2 FQGNSA. V trimming: 1 base; J trimming: 6 bases; junction bases outside the gene matches: 3. CDR3 nucleotide sequence: TGTGCCAGCAGCTTAGTCTCGGGGGGCGAGCAGTACTTC. Its translation: CASSLVSGGEQYF. Full variable domain (outside the CDR3, taken from reference TRBV7-2 and TRBJ2-7): GAGVSQSPSNKVTEKGKDVELRCDPISGHTALYWYRQSLGQGLEFLIYFQGNSAPDKSGLPSDRFSAERTGGSVSTLTIQRTQQEDSAVYLCASSLVSGGEQYFGPGTRLTVT.

This clone occurred many times. This chain links TRBV9 with TRBJ1-4, with TRBD1 matching over 7 bases. The CDR3 has 14 residues. V shed 3 bases, J shed 8 bases, and the junction held 7 bases outside the gene matches. Germline V gene lookup returns CDR1 SGDLS and CDR2 YYNGEE. The CDR3 sequence: CASSADRDEEKLFF. CDR3 bases: TGTGCCAGCAGCGCAGACAGGGATGAGGAAAAACTGTTTTTT.

The rearrangement joins TRBV4-1 to TRBJ2-1, with 8 bases identical to TRBD1. The CDR3 length is 16 residues. V gave up 1 base and J gave up 7 bases; unmatched junction bases: 9. CDR1 MGHRA and CDR2 YSYEKL come from the germline V gene. The CDR3 sequence is CASSQGWTGLRNEQFF. For the CDR3, the DNA is TGCGCCAGCAGCCAAGGTTGGACAGGGTTAAGGAATGAGCAGTTCTTC.

The chain has TRBV5-6 and TRBJ2-5; D not certain. The CDR3 is 13 amino acids. With 5 bases removed from V and 0 bases from J, the gap between germline ends came to 8 bases. The germline gives CDR1 SGHDT, CDR2 YYEEEE. The CDR3: CASRPENQETQYF. The CDR3 nucleotides read TGTGCCAGCAGACCGGAGAACCAAGAGACCCAGTACTTC.

This clone appeared a few times. The rearrangement joins TRBV12-3 or TRBV12-4 to TRBJ2-3; 7 bases fit TRBD2. This CDR3 is 13 amino acids long. The CDR3 loop reads CAGGYLGTDTQYF. The CDR3 region has the DNA TGTGCGGGGGGGTATTTGGGCACAGATACGCAGTATTTT.

The chain uses TRBV2 and TRBJ1-2, with D uncertain. CDR1 and CDR2 from the germline V gene are SNHLY and FYNNEI. V lost 0 bases to trimming and J lost 4 bases, with 12 bases between them. CDR3 size: 15 residues. For the CDR3, the DNA is TGTGCCAGCAGTGAAGCGGGAGGATTGGGCTATGGCTACACCTTC. It codes for CASSEAGGLGYGYTF.

The J gene is TRBJ1-5, the V gene TRBV6-6; possible D gene TRBD1, 6 bases. The V end lost 0 bases, the J end lost 6 bases, and 12 bases lay between the germline ends. This CDR3 is 15 amino acids long. Germline CDR1 reads MNHNY; CDR2 reads SVGAGI (reference sequence). The CDR3: CASSYSITGSQPQHF. DNA of the CDR3: TGTGCCAGCAGTTACTCTATAACAGGGAGTCAGCCCCAGCATTTT.

The chain joins TRBV29-1 to TRBJ1-2, with TRBD1 as a possible D gene (5 bases). Looked up from germline, CDR1 is SQVTM and CDR2 is ANQGSEA. The germline V and J ends were trimmed by 7 bases and 4 bases, with 16 bases remaining between them. The CDR3 has 13 amino acids. CDR3 sequence: CSAGPETVYGYTF. CDR3 DNA sequence: TGCAGCGCGGGGCCGGAGACAGTCTATGGCTACACCTTC.

This clone has just one count. The J gene is TRBJ2-7, the V gene TRBV28; possible D gene TRBD1, 6 bases. This CDR3 is 14 amino acids long. The V gene's germline CDR1 is MDHEN and CDR2 SYDVKM. Trimming stripped 8 bases from V and 3 bases from J, with 17 bases between. In nucleotides, the CDR3 is TGTGCCAGCGGTGAACAGGGTGGGAACTACGAGCAGTACTTC. This encodes CASGEQGGNYEQYF.

The CDR3 is CASSGRKEYQETQYF. In DNA, the CDR3 is TGTGCCAGTAGTGGGAGAAAAGAGTACCAAGAGACCCAGTACTTC. This chain links TRBV19 with TRBJ2-5, with D possibly TRBD2 on 5 matching bases. The germline CDR1 and CDR2 sequences are LNHDA and SQIVND (reference sequence). V lost 5 bases and J 0 bases, leaving 13 bases between the germline ends. The length of the CDR3 is 15 residues.

Here the CDR3 DNA reads TGTGCCAGCAGCTCACCCGGGACAGGGCTCTACGAGCAGTACTTC. It codes for CASSSPGTGLYEQYF. The chain is built from TRBV5-6 and TRBJ2-7; 9 positions match TRBD1. The CDR3 has 15 residues. CDR1 is SGHDT, CDR2 YYEEEE, per germline. V trimming: 3 bases; J trimming: 3 bases; junction bases outside the gene matches: 7.

The V gene is TRBV28, the J gene TRBJ2-7, with TRBD2 matching over 7 bases. The CDR3 is 14 amino acids. The J segment lost 0 bases and the V segment lost 6 bases, leaving 5 bases of the junction unmatched. CDR1 is MDHEN, CDR2 SYDVKM, per germline. The DNA of the CDR3 is TGTGCCAGCAGGGCCCAGCGGGACTCCTACGAGCAGTACTTC. Its protein is CASRAQRDSYEQYF. Looking up the rest from reference TRBV28 and TRBJ2-7 gives the full variable domain: DVKVTQSSRYLVKRTGEKVFLECVQDMDHENMFWYRQDPGLGLRLIYFSYDVKMKEKGDIPEGYSVSREKKERFSLILESASTNQTSMYLCASRAQRDSYEQYFGPGTRLTVT.

The chain joins TRBV7-3 to TRBJ2-7; no clear D gene. The length of the CDR3 is 13 residues. The V and J ends lost 5 bases and 5 bases respectively, with 13 bases between them. The germline V gene encodes CDR1 SGHTA and CDR2 FQGTGA. The DNA of the CDR3 is TGTGCCAGCAGCCCCAAAGGCGGAAACGAGCAGTACTTC. Encoded protein: CASSPKGGNEQYF.

The chain recombines TRBV2 with TRBJ1-1; D uncertain. The CDR3 loop spans 14 amino acids. Trimming pared 4 bases from V and 1 base from J, leaving 10 bases between. Germline V gene lookup returns CDR1 SNHLY and CDR2 FYNNEI. DNA for the CDR3: TGTGCCAGCAGTGGGTCCGCCGGGAACACTGAAGCTTTCTTT. Translating gives CASSGSAGNTEAFF.

The rearrangement links TRBV7-2 to TRBJ1-5, with TRBD1 identical over 7 bases. V shed 5 bases and J 4 bases; nucleotides not matched to a gene: 11. The length of the CDR3 is 16 residues. CDR1 and CDR2 (germline): SGHTA, FQGNSA. The CDR3 loop reads CASSTGGPGGNQPQHF. The CDR3 DNA is TGTGCCAGCAGCACTGGAGGACCAGGGGGGAATCAGCCCCAGCATTTT. Full variable domain (outside the CDR3, taken from reference TRBV7-2 and TRBJ1-5): GAGVSQSPSNKVTEKGKDVELRCDPISGHTALYWYRQSLGQGLEFLIYFQGNSAPDKSGLPSDRFSAERTGGSVSTLTIQRTQQEDSAVYLCASSTGGPGGNQPQHFGDGTRLSIL.